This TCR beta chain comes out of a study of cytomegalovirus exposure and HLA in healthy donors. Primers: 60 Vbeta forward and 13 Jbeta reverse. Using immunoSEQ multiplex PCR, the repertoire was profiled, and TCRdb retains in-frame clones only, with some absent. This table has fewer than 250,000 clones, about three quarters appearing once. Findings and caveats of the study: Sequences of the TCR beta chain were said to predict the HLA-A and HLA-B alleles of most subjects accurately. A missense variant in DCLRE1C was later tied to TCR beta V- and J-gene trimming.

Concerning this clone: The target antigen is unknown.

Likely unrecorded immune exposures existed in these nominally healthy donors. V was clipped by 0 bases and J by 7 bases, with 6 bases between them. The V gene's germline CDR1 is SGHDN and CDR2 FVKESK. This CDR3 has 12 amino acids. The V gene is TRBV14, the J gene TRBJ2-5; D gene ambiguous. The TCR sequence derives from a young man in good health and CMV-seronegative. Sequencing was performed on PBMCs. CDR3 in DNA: TGTGCCAGCAGCCAAGACGTCAGGACCCAGTACTTC. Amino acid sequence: CASSQDVRTQYF.